The entry below gives a single T cell receptor (beta chain) sequence along with its context. These data are taken from a study of blood T cell repertoires in COVID-19. Clones were sequenced by immunoSEQ multiplex PCR, and TCRdb holds only the in-frame ones, with some missing. The sample yields some 58,000 clones, 80% to 90% seen once. Looked up from germline, CDR1 is WNHNN and CDR2 is SYGVQD (reference sequence). Trimming left V 1 base short and J 5 bases short, with 17 bases between. The CDR3 runs to 16 residues. The origin of this receptor is a man aged 35 to 55 with acute or convalescent COVID-19. Sequencing was performed on peripheral blood. This sequence joins TRBV10-1 and TRBJ1-1; a possible D gene is TRBD1 (6 bases). CDR3 DNA: TGCGCCAGCAGTGAGTTCAGGGGTTCTCAGCGGACTGAAGCTTTCTTT. Its protein product is CASSEFRGSQRTEAFF.